This T cell receptor (beta chain) was observed in a study of identical twins. J lost 0 bases, V lost 6 bases, and 8 bases had no gene match. This CDR3 is built from 17 residues. The germline gives CDR1 MNHNS, CDR2 SASEGT. TCRdb re-analysed the 5' RACE reads in MiXCR, keeping a single row per CDR3 protein. The repertoire has 500,000 to 600,000 distinct CDR3 sequences, approximately 22% of them found once; the top ten carry roughly 0.91%. Study-wide points: Diverse VJ usage suggested most zero-insertion clonotypes were not invariant T cells.

For this clonotype: Its antigen remains unidentified.

The sample was also linked to a second study, of T cells expressing NK-cell markers.

Sequencing was carried out using CD4+ T cells sorted from blood. This TCR was recovered from a woman between 18 and 29 years old in good health. The V and J genes are TRBV6-1 and TRBJ2-3; the match to TRBD2 covers 11 bases. DNA of the CDR3: TGTGCCAGCAGCCCCAAGACTAGCGGGGTCAGCACAGATACGCAGTATTTT. This translates into CASSPKTSGVSTDTQYF.